These 3 T cell receptor beta chains were sequenced from one sample in a study of technical replicates of blood from a handful of donors. Data came from immunoSEQ multiplex PCR; TCRdb stores just in-frame clones and leaves some out. The sample has tens of thousands of clones, roughly 98% seen once. Sequencing was done on a sample of T cells isolated from PBMCs. Receptors originate from a human donor in good health.

This chain joins TRBV28 and TRBJ2-7; tentative D call: TRBD2 (5 bases). CDR1 is MDHEN, CDR2 SYDVKM, per germline. This CDR3 comprises 14 residues. Trimming removed 5 bases at V and 9 bases at J, with 20 bases between. CDR3 nucleotides: TGTGCCAGCAGTGTTAATACCAACATTGGAGGGCAGTACTTC. Its protein product is CASSVNTNIGGQYF. The full variable domain, completed using reference TRBV28 and TRBJ2-7, is DVKVTQSSRYLVKRTGEKVFLECVQDMDHENMFWYRQDPGLGLRLIYFSYDVKMKEKGDIPEGYSVSREKKERFSLILESASTNQTSMYLCASSVNTNIGGQYFGPGTRLTVT.

V gene TRBV12-5 combines with J gene TRBJ2-3; 9 bases line up with TRBD1. The V gene end was trimmed by 9 bases and the J gene end by 1 base; junction bases not matched to a gene: 5. The CDR3 consists of 14 residues. Germline V gene sequence: CDR1 LGHNT, CDR2 FRNRAP. The CDR3 loop is CASNRDRGTDTQYF. In DNA form, the CDR3 reads TGTGCTAGCAACCGGGACAGGGGCACAGATACGCAGTATTTT.

This chain uses TRBV25-1 with TRBJ2-7; 9 bases agree with TRBD2. This CDR3 is 14 amino acids long. V trimming: 6 bases; J trimming: 0 bases; junction bases outside the gene matches: 3. Germline CDR1 and CDR2: MGHDK and SYGVNS. The CDR3 bases are TGTGCCAGCAGACTGACTAGCGGCTCCTACGAGCAGTACTTC. Translating gives CASRLTSGSYEQYF.